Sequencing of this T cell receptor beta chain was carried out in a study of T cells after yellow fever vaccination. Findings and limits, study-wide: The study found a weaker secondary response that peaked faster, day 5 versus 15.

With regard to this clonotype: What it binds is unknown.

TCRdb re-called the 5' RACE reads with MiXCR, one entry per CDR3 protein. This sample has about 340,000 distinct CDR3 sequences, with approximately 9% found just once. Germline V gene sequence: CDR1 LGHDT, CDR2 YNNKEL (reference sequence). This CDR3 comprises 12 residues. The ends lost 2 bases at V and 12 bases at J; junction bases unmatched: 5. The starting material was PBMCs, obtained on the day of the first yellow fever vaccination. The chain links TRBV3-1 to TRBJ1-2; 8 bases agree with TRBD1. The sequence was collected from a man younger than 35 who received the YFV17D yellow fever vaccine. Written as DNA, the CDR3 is TGTGCCAGCAGCCAATTCGGACAGGGTCACACCTTC. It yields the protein CASSQFGQGHTF.